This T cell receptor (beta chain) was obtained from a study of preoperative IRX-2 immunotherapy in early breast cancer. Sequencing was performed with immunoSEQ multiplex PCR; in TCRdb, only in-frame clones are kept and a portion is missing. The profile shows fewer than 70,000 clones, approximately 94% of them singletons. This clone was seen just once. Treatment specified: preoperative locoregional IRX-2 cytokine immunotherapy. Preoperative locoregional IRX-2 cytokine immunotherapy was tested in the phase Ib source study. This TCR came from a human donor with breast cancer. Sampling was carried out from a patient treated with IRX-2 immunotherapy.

The CDR3 sequence is CASSLGANTGELFF. The CDR3 DNA follows: TGTGCCAGCAGCTTAGGTGCGAACACCGGGGAGCTGTTTTTT. The rearrangement joins TRBV7-7 to TRBJ2-2; D uncertain. V was clipped by 1 base and J by 0 bases, with 3 bases between them. This CDR3 spans 14 amino acids. Germline V gene sequence: CDR1 SSHAT, CDR2 FNYEAQ (reference sequence).